The TCR beta chain under discussion was sequenced for a study of Ad26.COV2.S vaccination and SARS-CoV-2 variants. Study-wide context: In the study, Ad26.COV2.S was injected intramuscularly once, or twice 56 days apart.

This CDR3 comprises 14 residues. Germline CDR1 is SGDLS and CDR2 is YYNGEE. Between the trimmed V and J ends, which lost 0 bases and 3 bases, there was a span of 10 bases. The method was immunoSEQ multiplex PCR; TCRdb's version includes in-frame clones alone and lacks a portion of them. The table lists some 300,000 clones, around four fifths of them singletons. Points from the study as a whole: Substantial breadth was reported for post-vaccination spike-specific CD8+ and CD4+ T cells.

As for this clone: Its target is unknown.

The treatment is: over 15 received Ad26.COV2.S at low or high dose, single or two shots; a few received placebo; per-sample allocation not given. Day 63 following the first vaccine or placebo injection was when the samples were taken. Vaccine was an Ad26 vector expressing Wuhan-strain SARS-CoV-2 spike. The sequencing here drew on peripheral blood, taken in a trial of Ad26.COV2.S vaccine versus placebo. The rearrangement links TRBV9 to TRBJ2-7; TRBD1 is a possible D gene (6 bases). This clonotype originated in a person aged 18-60 years who received the Ad26.COV2.S COVID-19 vaccine or a placebo. This CDR3 is CASSVGTENYEQYF. The CDR3, as DNA: TGTGCCAGCAGCGTAGGGACAGAGAACTACGAGCAGTACTTC.